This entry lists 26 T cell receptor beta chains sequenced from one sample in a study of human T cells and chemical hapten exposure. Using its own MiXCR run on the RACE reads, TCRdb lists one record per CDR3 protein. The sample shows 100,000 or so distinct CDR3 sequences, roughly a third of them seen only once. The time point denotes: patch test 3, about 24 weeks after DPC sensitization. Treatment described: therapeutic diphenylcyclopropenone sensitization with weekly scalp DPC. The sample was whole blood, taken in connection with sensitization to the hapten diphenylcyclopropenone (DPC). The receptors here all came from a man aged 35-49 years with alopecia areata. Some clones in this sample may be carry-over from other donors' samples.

This CDR3 is CASSQEGQGVYEQYF. The CDR3 region has the DNA TGTGCCAGCAGCCAAGAAGGACAGGGGGTATACGAGCAGTACTTC. This chain uses TRBV4-2 with TRBJ2-7, with 10 bases aligning to TRBD1. CDR3 length: 15 residues. J was trimmed by 4 bases and V by 0 bases; bases with no gene match: 3. Germline V gene sequence: CDR1 LGHNA, CDR2 YNFKEQ.

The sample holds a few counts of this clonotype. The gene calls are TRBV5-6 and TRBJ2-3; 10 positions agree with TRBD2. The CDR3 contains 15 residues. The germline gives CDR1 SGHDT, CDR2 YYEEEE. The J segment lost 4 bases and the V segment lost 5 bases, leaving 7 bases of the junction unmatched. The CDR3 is CASSVGLAASDTQYF. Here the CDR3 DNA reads TGTGCCAGCAGTGTTGGACTAGCGGCTTCAGATACGCAGTATTTT.

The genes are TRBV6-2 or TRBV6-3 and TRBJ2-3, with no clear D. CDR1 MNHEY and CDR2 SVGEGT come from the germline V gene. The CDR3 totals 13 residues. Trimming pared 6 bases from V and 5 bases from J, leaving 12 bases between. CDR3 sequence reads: CASSWFKGDTQYF. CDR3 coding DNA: TGTGCCAGCAGCTGGTTTAAGGGAGATACGCAGTATTTT.

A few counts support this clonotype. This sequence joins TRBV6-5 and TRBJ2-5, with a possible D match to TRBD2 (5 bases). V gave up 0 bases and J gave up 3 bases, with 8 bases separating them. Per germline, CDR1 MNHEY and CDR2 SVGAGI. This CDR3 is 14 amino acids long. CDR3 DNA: TGTGCCAGCAGTTACTCGGGGAGAGAAGAGACCCAGTACTTC. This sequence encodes CASSYSGREETQYF.

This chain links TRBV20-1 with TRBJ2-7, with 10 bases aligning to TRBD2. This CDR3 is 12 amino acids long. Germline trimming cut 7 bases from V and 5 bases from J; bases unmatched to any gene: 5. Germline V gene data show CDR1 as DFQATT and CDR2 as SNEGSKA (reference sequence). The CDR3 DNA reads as TGCAGTGTTCTAGCGGGAGCGGACGAGCAGTACTTC. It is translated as CSVLAGADEQYF.

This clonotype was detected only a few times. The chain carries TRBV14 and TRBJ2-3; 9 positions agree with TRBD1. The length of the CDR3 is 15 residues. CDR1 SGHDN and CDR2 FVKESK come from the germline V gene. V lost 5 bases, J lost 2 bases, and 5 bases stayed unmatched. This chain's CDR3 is CASSYRGRNTDTQYF. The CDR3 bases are TGTGCCAGCAGCTACAGGGGGCGAAACACAGATACGCAGTATTTT.

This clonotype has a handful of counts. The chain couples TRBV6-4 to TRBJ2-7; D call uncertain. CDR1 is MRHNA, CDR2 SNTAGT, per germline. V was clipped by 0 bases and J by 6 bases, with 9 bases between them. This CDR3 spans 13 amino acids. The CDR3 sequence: CASSDSAQSEQYF. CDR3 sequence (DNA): TGTGCCAGCAGTGACTCTGCCCAGAGCGAGCAGTACTTC.

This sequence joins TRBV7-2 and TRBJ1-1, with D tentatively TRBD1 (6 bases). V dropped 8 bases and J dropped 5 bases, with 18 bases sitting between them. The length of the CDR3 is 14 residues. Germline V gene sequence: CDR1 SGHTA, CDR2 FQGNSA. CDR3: CASGKGGAQTEAFF. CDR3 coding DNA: TGTGCCAGCGGAAAGGGGGGGGCGCAAACTGAAGCTTTCTTT. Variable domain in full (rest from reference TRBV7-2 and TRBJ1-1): GAGVSQSPSNKVTEKGKDVELRCDPISGHTALYWYRQSLGQGLEFLIYFQGNSAPDKSGLPSDRFSAERTGGSVSTLTIQRTQQEDSAVYLCASGKGGAQTEAFFGQGTRLTVV.

The CDR3 DNA sequence: TGCAGTGCTAGTCATCCCGGGAGGAGGGACAATGAGCAGTTCTTC. Translated: CSASHPGRRDNEQFF. The V call is TRBV20-1, the J call TRBJ2-1; TRBD2 matches 7 bases. Losses at the gene ends were 3 bases for V and 5 bases for J; bases not matched to a gene: 10. In germline, CDR1 is DFQATT, CDR2 SNEGSKA (reference sequence). This CDR3 is 15 amino acids long.

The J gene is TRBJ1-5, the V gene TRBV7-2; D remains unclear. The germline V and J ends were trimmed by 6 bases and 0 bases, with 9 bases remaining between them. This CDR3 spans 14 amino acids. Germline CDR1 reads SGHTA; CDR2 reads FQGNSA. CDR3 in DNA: TGTGCCAGCAGGGCAGTGGATAGCAATCAGCCCCAGCATTTT. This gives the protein CASRAVDSNQPQHF. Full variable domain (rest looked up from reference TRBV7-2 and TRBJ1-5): GAGVSQSPSNKVTEKGKDVELRCDPISGHTALYWYRQSLGQGLEFLIYFQGNSAPDKSGLPSDRFSAERTGGSVSTLTIQRTQQEDSAVYLCASRAVDSNQPQHFGDGTRLSIL.

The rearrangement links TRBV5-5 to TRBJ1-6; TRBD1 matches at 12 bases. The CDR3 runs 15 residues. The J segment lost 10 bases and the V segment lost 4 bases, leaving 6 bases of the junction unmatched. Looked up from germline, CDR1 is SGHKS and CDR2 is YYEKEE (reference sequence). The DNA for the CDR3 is TGTGCCAGCAGCCCGGGGACAGGGGGCGGATCACCCCTCCACTTT. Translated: CASSPGTGGGSPLHF.

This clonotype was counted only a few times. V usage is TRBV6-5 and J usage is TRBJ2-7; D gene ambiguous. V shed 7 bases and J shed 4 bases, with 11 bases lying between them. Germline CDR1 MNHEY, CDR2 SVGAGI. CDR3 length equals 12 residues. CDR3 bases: TGTGCCAGCATTCCCTCAGGTTACGAGCAGTACTTC. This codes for CASIPSGYEQYF.

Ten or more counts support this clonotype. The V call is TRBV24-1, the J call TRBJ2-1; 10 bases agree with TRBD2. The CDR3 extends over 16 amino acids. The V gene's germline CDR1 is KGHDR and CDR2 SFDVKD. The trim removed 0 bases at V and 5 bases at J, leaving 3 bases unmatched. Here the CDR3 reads CATSDLDGTSDNEQFF. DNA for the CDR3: TGTGCCACCAGTGATTTGGACGGGACTAGCGACAATGAGCAGTTCTTC.

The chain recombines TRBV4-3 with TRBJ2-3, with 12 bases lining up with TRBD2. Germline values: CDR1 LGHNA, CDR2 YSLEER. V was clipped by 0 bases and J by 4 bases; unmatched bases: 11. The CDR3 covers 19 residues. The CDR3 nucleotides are TGCGCCAGCAGCCAAGATTCCCTAGCGGGAGGGCCTTTCTCAGATACGCAGTATTTT. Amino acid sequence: CASSQDSLAGGPFSDTQYF.

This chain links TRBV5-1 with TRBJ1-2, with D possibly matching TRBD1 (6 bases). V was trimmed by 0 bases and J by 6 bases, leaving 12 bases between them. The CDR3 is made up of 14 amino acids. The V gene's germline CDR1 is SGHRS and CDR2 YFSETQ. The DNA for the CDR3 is TGCGCCAGCAGCTTGGAGCAGGGGACCCATGGCTACACCTTC. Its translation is CASSLEQGTHGYTF.

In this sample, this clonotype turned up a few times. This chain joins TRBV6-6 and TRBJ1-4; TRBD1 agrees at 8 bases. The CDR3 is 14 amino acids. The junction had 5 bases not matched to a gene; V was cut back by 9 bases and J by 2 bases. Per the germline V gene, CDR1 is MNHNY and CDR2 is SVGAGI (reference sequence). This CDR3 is CASTGGSTNEKLFF. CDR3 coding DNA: TGTGCCAGTACAGGGGGGTCCACTAATGAAAAACTGTTTTTT.

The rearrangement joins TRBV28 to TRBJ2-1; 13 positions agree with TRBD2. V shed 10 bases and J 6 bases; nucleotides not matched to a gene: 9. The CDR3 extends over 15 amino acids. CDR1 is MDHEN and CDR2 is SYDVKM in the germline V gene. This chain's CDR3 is CATGLAGVVSNEQFF. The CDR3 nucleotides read TGTGCCACCGGACTAGCGGGAGTTGTGTCCAATGAGCAGTTCTTC.

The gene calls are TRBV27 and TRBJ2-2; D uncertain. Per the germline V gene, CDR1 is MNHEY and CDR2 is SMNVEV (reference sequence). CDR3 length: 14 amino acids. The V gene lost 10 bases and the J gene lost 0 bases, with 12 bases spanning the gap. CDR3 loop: CATKGGSNTGELFF. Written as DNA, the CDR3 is TGTGCCACCAAAGGCGGCTCGAACACCGGGGAGCTGTTTTTT.

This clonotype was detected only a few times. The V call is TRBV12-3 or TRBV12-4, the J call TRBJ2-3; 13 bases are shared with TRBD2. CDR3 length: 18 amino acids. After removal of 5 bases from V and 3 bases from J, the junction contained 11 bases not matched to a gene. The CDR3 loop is CASSPKGLAGRYTDTQYF. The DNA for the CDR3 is TGTGCCAGCAGTCCCAAGGGACTAGCGGGACGTTATACAGATACGCAGTATTTT.

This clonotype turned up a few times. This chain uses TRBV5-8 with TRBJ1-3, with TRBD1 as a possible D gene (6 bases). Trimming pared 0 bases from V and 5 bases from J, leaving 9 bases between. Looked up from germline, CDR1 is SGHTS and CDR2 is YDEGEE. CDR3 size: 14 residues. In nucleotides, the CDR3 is TGTGCCAGCAGCTTGGACACAGGGAGAAACACCATATATTTT. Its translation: CASSLDTGRNTIYF.

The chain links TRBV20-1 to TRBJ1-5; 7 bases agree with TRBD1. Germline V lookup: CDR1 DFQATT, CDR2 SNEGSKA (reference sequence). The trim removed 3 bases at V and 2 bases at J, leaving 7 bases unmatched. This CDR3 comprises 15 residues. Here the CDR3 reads CSARGTEGRNQPQHF. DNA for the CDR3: TGCAGTGCTAGGGGGACAGAGGGACGCAATCAGCCCCAGCATTTT.

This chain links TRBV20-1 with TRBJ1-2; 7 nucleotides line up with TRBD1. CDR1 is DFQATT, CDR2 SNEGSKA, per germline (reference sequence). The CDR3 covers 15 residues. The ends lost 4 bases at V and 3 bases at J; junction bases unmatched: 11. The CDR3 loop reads CSATQQGRPDYGYTF. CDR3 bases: TGCAGTGCTACCCAACAGGGGCGACCTGACTATGGCTACACCTTC.

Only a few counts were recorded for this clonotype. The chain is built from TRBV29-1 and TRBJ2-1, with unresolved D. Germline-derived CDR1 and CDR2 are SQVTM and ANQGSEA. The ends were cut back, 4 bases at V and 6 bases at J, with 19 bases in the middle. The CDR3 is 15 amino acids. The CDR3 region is CSVVSLRTSGNEQFF. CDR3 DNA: TGCAGCGTTGTTAGTTTGAGGACCTCCGGCAATGAGCAGTTCTTC.

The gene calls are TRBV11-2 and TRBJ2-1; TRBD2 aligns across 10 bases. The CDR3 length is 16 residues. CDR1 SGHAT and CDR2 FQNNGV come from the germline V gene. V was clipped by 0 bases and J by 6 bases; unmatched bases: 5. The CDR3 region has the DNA TGTGCCAGCAGCTTAGAAGGACTAGCGGTGGGCAATGAGCAGTTCTTC. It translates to CASSLEGLAVGNEQFF.

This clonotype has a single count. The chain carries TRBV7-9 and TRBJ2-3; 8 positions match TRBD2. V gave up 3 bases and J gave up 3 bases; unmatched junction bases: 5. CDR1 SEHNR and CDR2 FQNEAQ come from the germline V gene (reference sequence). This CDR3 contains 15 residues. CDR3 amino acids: CASSLGLVTTDTQYF. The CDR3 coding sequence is TGTGCCAGCAGCTTGGGACTAGTGACAACAGATACGCAGTATTTT.

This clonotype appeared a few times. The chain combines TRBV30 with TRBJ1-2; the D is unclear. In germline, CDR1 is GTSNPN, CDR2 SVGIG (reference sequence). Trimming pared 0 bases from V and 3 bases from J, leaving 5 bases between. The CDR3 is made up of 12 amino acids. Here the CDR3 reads CAWSVDHYGYTF. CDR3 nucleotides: TGTGCCTGGAGTGTGGACCACTATGGCTACACCTTC.